Below, 17 T cell receptor beta chains from the same sample are listed, as sequenced in a study of blood T cells in healthy people across ages. The second PCR ran about 7 to 12 cycles with a sample-barcoded 5' primer and J-beta primers. From the 5' RACE reads, TCRdb called clonotypes with MiXCR, one entry per CDR3 protein. The table has about 800,000 distinct CDR3 sequences, about 62% seen once. Sequencing used blood. These receptors were collected from a young man in good health.

This clonotype was recorded a few times. V usage is TRBV5-1 and J usage is TRBJ2-7; 11 bases line up with TRBD1. The CDR3 has 15 amino acids. Looked up from germline, CDR1 is SGHRS and CDR2 is YFSETQ. The V segment lost 2 bases and the J segment 2 bases; nucleotides outside the gene matches: 3. As DNA, the CDR3 is TGCGCCAGCAGCTTCGGGACAGGGGGAACCTACGAGCAGTACTTC. Protein sequence: CASSFGTGGTYEQYF.

The J gene is TRBJ2-3, the V gene TRBV6-2 or TRBV6-3; 7 bases agree with TRBD2. V shed 10 bases and J 6 bases; nucleotides not matched to a gene: 13. In germline, CDR1 is MNHEY, CDR2 SVGEGT. This CDR3 has 14 amino acids. The DNA for the CDR3 is TGTGCCACTCTCCGGGACTATAAAGTTGATACGCAGTATTTT. This sequence encodes CATLRDYKVDTQYF.

The V call is TRBV13, the J call TRBJ1-2; 7 bases line up with TRBD1. Germline values: CDR1 PRHDT, CDR2 FYEKMQ (reference sequence). This CDR3 is built from 17 residues. J was trimmed by 4 bases and V by 4 bases; bases with no gene match: 15. CDR3 DNA: TGTGCCAGCAGCTCCCCGGTACAGGGGCGCTCCCTCTATGGCTACACCTTC. Protein product: CASSSPVQGRSLYGYTF.

This clonotype was seen a handful of times. V usage is TRBV5-1 and J usage is TRBJ2-5; unclear D gene. With the DNA end fitting TRBJ2-7 better, the J assignment may be wrong. Germline V gives CDR1 SGHRS, CDR2 YFSETQ. This CDR3 is 14 amino acids long. CDR3 sequence reads: CASSRGDSLYEQYF. CDR3 bases: TGCGCCAGCAGTCGTGGGGATTCTCTCTACGAGCAGTACTTC.

V is TRBV12-3 or TRBV12-4 and J is TRBJ1-1, with TRBD1 as a possible D gene (5 bases). V lost 3 bases to trimming and J lost 9 bases, with 14 bases between them. The CDR3 loop spans 13 amino acids. As DNA, the CDR3 is TGTGCCAGCAGTTTGGGGCAGCTTCCTCAAGCTTTCTTT. Translating it yields CASSLGQLPQAFF.

The rearrangement joins TRBV6-1 to TRBJ2-1; the D gene is possibly TRBD1 (6 bases). V gave up 0 bases and J gave up 7 bases, with 19 bases separating them. The CDR3 contains 17 residues. Germline CDR1 and CDR2: MNHNS and SASEGT. The CDR3 sequence: CASSEAHSGVAVNEQFF. In DNA form, the CDR3 reads TGTGCCAGCAGTGAAGCGCATTCAGGGGTGGCTGTAAATGAGCAGTTCTTC.

The V call is TRBV25-1, the J call TRBJ1-2; 7 bases are shared with TRBD1. V trimming: 4 bases; J trimming: 4 bases; junction bases outside the gene matches: 12. The CDR3 sequence is 16 residues long. Germline V CDR1 and CDR2: MGHDK, SYGVNS. Written as DNA, the CDR3 is TGTGCCAGCAGTGCCTTGATGAGGACAGGTGTCTATGGCTACACCTTC. Translating gives CASSALMRTGVYGYTF.

The chain employs TRBV24-1 and TRBJ1-4; D ambiguous. In germline, CDR1 is KGHDR, CDR2 SFDVKD. Trimming took 3 bases from V and 3 from J, leaving 13 bases between them. The CDR3 has 16 amino acids. In nucleotides, the CDR3 is TGTGCCACCAGTGATCGCGGTGGAGGACCTAATGAAAAACTGTTTTTT. Protein product: CATSDRGGGPNEKLFF.

CDR3 nucleotide sequence: TGCAGTGCTAGAGATAGCAGGCTTTCCTATGGCTACACCTTC. Translating it yields CSARDSRLSYGYTF. This chain joins TRBV20-1 and TRBJ1-2; D gene ambiguous. CDR1 is DFQATT and CDR2 is SNEGSKA in the germline V gene (reference sequence). V lost 0 bases to trimming and J lost 4 bases, with 12 bases between them. This CDR3 has 14 residues.

V gene TRBV29-1 combines with J gene TRBJ2-5; D is possibly TRBD2 (5 bases). The CDR3 length is 16 residues. CDR1 is SQVTM, CDR2 ANQGSEA, per germline. V lost 8 bases, J lost 0 bases, and 22 bases lay in between. The CDR3: CSTGGRLGTNQETQYF. CDR3 DNA sequence: TGCAGCACCGGAGGACGGCTAGGCACAAACCAAGAGACCCAGTACTTC.

There are a few counts of this clonotype. The chain links TRBV4-3 to TRBJ2-7, with TRBD2 matching 16 bases. The germline gives CDR1 LGHNA, CDR2 YSLEER. J gave up 6 bases and V 0 bases, and 11 bases lay outside the gene matches. The CDR3 totals 19 residues. The DNA for the CDR3 is TGCGCCAGCAGCCAAGAGCCGGGACTAGCGGGAGGGCCGGTGTCCGAGCAGTACTTC. It encodes CASSQEPGLAGGPVSEQYF.

The chain is built from TRBV29-1 and TRBJ1-2; TRBD1 might be the D (5 bases). From germline, CDR1 is SQVTM and CDR2 ANQGSEA. Deletions cut 3 bases from V and 8 bases from J, with 13 bases between. The CDR3 spans 12 residues. The CDR3 sequence is CSVDTAGWGYTF. The CDR3 DNA follows: TGCAGCGTTGACACGGCAGGGTGGGGCTACACCTTC.

The chain combines TRBV6-6 with TRBJ1-2, with a possible D match to TRBD1 (5 bases). The CDR3 length is 14 residues. Germline V lookup: CDR1 MNHNY, CDR2 SVGAGI (reference sequence). V lost 6 bases, J lost 4 bases, and 15 bases lay in between. CDR3: CASSTDRSLYGYTF. Here the CDR3 DNA reads TGTGCCAGCAGCACCGACAGATCCCTCTATGGCTACACCTTC.

V is TRBV15 and J is TRBJ2-1; D is uncertain. CDR3 size: 13 residues. The germline V and J ends were trimmed by 5 bases and 6 bases, with 11 bases remaining between them. Germline V gives CDR1 LNHNV, CDR2 YYDKDF (reference sequence). The CDR3, as DNA: TGTGCCACCAGCGAGCAGTTGGGCAATGAGCAGTTCTTC. This sequence encodes CATSEQLGNEQFF.

V and J are TRBV9 and TRBJ1-6; no firm D call. Germline V gene lookup returns CDR1 SGDLS and CDR2 YYNGEE. V was shortened by 5 bases and J by 7 bases, with 16 bases between the two germline ends. CDR3 size: 15 residues. The CDR3 protein is CASSPDGLPNSPLHF. The CDR3 coding sequence is TGTGCCAGCAGTCCCGATGGCCTCCCAAATTCACCCCTCCACTTT.

The J gene is TRBJ1-5, the V gene TRBV20-1; D not certain. The germline V gene encodes CDR1 DFQATT and CDR2 SNEGSKA (reference sequence). V was clipped by 3 bases and J by 5 bases, with 14 bases between them. The CDR3 covers 14 residues. The CDR3 sequence: CSARQDWSYQPQHF. The CDR3 DNA reads TGCAGTGCTAGGCAGGACTGGAGTTATCAGCCCCAGCATTTT.

This sequence joins TRBV5-4 and TRBJ1-2, with D perhaps matching TRBD1 (5 bases). V lost 4 bases and J lost 4, with 20 bases in between. CDR1 and CDR2 (germline): SGHNT, YYREEE (reference sequence). CDR3 size: 16 residues. The CDR3 coding sequence is TGTGCCAGCAGCCCCGCGTCGGAGGGGCAAATCTATGGCTACACCTTC. This sequence encodes CASSPASEGQIYGYTF.